A selection of T cell receptor beta chains follows, all from one sample in a study of blood T cells in healthy people across ages. TCRdb reanalysed the 5' RACE reads using MiXCR and keeps one entry per CDR3 protein. Here the sample spans roughly 1.6 million distinct CDR3 sequences, around 36% being singletons. The source material was blood. The receptor set was obtained from a woman younger than 45 in good health. CDR3s include the opening cysteine and the closing phenylalanine or tryptophan. D genes are given only for firm matches. For some rows the clone size is stated as once, few or many, or as a class when expanded; others skip it.

D gene	V gene	clone size	J gene	CDR3 protein	CDR3 DNA
TRBD1	TRBV5-1	-	TRBJ2-2	CASSTGVEGELFF	TGCGCCAGCAGCACAGGGGTCGAAGGGGAGCTGTTTTTT
TRBD1	TRBV25-1	few	TRBJ1-2	CASRPTGILYGYTF	TGTGCCAGCAGACCGACAGGGATACTATATGGCTACACCTTC
-	TRBV28	-	TRBJ2-5	CASSLPGEAQYF	TGTGCCAGCAGTTTACCCGGGGAGGCCCAGTACTTC
TRBD1	TRBV5-4	few	TRBJ2-1	CASSLRQGVNNEQFF	TGTGCCAGCAGCCTCCGACAGGGGGTAAACAATGAGCAGTTCTTC
TRBD2	TRBV6-5	few	TRBJ2-1	CASNLPGLADKNEQFF	TGTGCCAGCAACTTACCGGGACTAGCGGATAAGAATGAGCAGTTCTTC
-	TRBV4-1	-	TRBJ2-2	CASSQGVGLPGELFF	TGCGCCAGCAGCCAAGGAGTAGGGTTGCCCGGGGAGCTGTTTTTT
-	TRBV6-1	-	TRBJ2-7	CASSLHHELSSYEQYF	TGTGCCAGCAGTCTTCACCACGAACTCAGCTCCTACGAGCAGTACTTC
-	TRBV7-3	few	TRBJ2-1	CASSLQIMSEQFF	TGTGCCAGCAGCTTACAAATTATGAGTGAGCAGTTCTTC
TRBD2	TRBV30	-	TRBJ2-3	CAWSLTLATDTQYF	TGTGCCTGGAGTCTTACACTAGCGACAGATACGCAGTATTTT
-	TRBV7-7	few	TRBJ2-5	CASSPSGLDPGTQYF	TGTGCCAGCAGCCCATCGGGACTTGATCCGGGGACCCAGTACTTC
TRBD1	TRBV28	-	TRBJ2-3	CASSPSPGQGSSTDTQYF	TGTGCCAGCAGTCCCTCCCCAGGACAGGGGTCTAGCACAGATACGCAGTATTTT
-	TRBV4-1	many	TRBJ2-4	CASSQDISEGMENIQYF	TGCGCCAGCAGCCAAGATATCTCGGAGGGAATGGAAAACATTCAGTACTTC
TRBD2	TRBV11-2	few	TRBJ2-1	CASSRPTGRHRREVSYNEQFF	TGTGCCAGCAGCCGACCCACCGGGAGACATCGGCGGGAGGTCTCCTACAATGAGCAGTTCTTC
-	TRBV18	-	TRBJ1-2	CASSPSLDLLIGYTF	TGTGCCAGCTCACCGAGTCTTGACTTATTAATAGGCTACACCTTC
-	TRBV4-1	many	TRBJ2-3	CASSQVTSTDTQYF	TGTGCCAGCAGCCAAGTAACCTCCACAGATACGCAGTATTTT
-	TRBV6-7	once	TRBJ1-5	CASGRDRAFSNQPQHF	TGTGCCAGCGGGAGGGATAGGGCATTTAGCAATCAGCCCCAGCATTTT
TRBD2	TRBV2	-	TRBJ2-5	CGWLAGAQETQYF	TGTGGCTGGCTAGCGGGGGCACAAGAGACCCAGTACTTC
TRBD1	TRBV5-1	-	TRBJ2-5	CASSLTPTGAQETQYF	TGCGCCAGCAGCTTGACCCCGACAGGGGCCCAAGAGACCCAGTACTTC
-	TRBV12-3/TRBV12-4	-	TRBJ2-2	CASSYVGKGGELFF	TGTGCCAGCAGTTACGTGGGGAAGGGCGGGGAGCTGTTTTTT
-	TRBV9	-	TRBJ1-2	CASSPDGILTGGYTF	TGTGCCAGCAGCCCCGACGGGATCCTCACAGGTGGCTACACCTTC
TRBD1	TRBV29-1	-	TRBJ1-1	CSVWGQGDEAFF	TGCAGCGTGTGGGGACAGGGGGATGAAGCTTTCTTT
-	TRBV6-2/TRBV6-3	-	TRBJ1-1	CASRPGGGRGNTEAFF	TGTGCCAGCAGGCCCGGGGGGGGACGTGGGAACACTGAAGCTTTCTTT
TRBD1	TRBV6-5	-	TRBJ1-4	CASSSYGTVTNEKLFF	TGTGCCAGCAGTAGTTACGGGACAGTGACTAATGAAAAACTGTTTTTT
TRBD1	TRBV4-2	-	TRBJ2-7	CASSQVRGTGDVSYEQYF	TGTGCCAGCAGCCAAGTACGCGGGACAGGGGATGTTTCCTACGAGCAGTACTTC
-	TRBV27	-	TRBJ2-1	CASSPPGPTDYEQFF	TGTGCCAGCAGTCCGCCGGGCCCCACGGACTATGAGCAGTTCTTC
TRBD2	TRBV20-1	-	TRBJ2-3	CSARLQRASGSKTDTQYF	TGCAGTGCTAGGCTCCAACGGGCTAGCGGGAGCAAGACAGATACGCAGTATTTT
TRBD2	TRBV12-3/TRBV12-4	few	TRBJ2-1	CASTQRLAGAYNEQFF	TGTGCCAGCACCCAGAGGCTAGCGGGAGCCTACAATGAGCAGTTCTTC
-	TRBV29-1	-	TRBJ1-4	CSVGPSTSSNEKLFF	TGCAGCGTTGGACCGAGTACCTCCTCTAATGAAAAACTGTTTTTT
-	TRBV7-3	many	TRBJ2-3	CASSLSGGSLDTQYF	TGTGCCAGCAGCTTAAGCGGGGGCTCTTTAGATACGCAGTATTTT
-	TRBV20-1	-	TRBJ2-1	CSASSRSPYNEQFF	TGCAGTGCTAGTTCCCGGTCACCCTACAATGAGCAGTTCTTC
TRBD2	TRBV20-1	-	TRBJ2-7	CSARDPRTSGRPEQYF	TGCAGTGCTAGAGATCCCCGGACTAGCGGGAGACCCGAGCAGTACTTC
TRBD2	TRBV19	-	TRBJ2-3	CASSASGLPSTDTQYF	TGTGCCAGTAGTGCCTCGGGACTACCCAGCACAGATACGCAGTATTTT
-	TRBV2	-	TRBJ2-3	CASSGLEDTQYF	TGTGCCAGCAGTGGCCTAGAAGATACGCAGTATTTT